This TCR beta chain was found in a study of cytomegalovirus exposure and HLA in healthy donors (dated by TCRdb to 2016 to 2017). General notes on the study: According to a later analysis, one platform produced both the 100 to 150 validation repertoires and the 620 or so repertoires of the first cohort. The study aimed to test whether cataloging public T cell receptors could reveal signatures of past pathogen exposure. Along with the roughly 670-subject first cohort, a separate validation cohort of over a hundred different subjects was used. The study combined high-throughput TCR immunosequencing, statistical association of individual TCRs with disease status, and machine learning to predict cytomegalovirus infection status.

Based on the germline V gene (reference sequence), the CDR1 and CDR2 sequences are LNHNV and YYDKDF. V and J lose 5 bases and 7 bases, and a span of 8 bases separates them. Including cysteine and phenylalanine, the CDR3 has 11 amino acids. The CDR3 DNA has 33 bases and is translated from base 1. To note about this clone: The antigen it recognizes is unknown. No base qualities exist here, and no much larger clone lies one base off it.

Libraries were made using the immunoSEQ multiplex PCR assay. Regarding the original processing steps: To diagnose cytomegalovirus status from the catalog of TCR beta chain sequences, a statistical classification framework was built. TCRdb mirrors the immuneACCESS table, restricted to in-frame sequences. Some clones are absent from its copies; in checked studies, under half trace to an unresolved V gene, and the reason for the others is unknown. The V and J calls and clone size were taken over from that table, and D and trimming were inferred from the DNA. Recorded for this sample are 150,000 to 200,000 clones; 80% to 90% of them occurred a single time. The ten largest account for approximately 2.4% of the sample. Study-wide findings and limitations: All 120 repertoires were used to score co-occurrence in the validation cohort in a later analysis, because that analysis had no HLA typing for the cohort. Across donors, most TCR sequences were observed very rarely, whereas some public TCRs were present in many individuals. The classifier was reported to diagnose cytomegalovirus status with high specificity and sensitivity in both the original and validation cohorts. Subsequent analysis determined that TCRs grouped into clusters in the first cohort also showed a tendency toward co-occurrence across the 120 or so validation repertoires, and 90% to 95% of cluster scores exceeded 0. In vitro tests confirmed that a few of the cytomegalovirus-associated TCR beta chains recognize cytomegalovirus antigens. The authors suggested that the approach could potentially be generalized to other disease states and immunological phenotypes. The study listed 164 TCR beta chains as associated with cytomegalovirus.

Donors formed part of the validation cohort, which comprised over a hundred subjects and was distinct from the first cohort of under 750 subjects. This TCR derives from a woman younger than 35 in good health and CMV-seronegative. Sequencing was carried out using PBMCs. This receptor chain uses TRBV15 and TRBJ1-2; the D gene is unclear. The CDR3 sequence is CATSAGGGYTF. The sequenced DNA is TGTGCCACCAGCGCCGGCGGTGGCTACACCTTC.